This entry is about one T cell receptor (beta chain). The entry originates in a study of blood T cell repertoires in COVID-19. The wider study: The United States, Italy and Spain supplied acute and convalescent COVID-19 samples. T cells, B-cell-depleted T cells, or PBMCs provided the cDNA or gDNA that served as material.

CDR1 and CDR2 (germline): SGHTS, YDEGEE. The CDR3 is 12 amino acids. With 2 bases removed from V and 9 bases from J, the gap between germline ends came to 9 bases. Profiled with immunoSEQ multiplex PCR; TCRdb holds only in-frame clones, not every one. The top ten hold approximately 4.7% of the sample, which has under 450,000 clones, roughly four fifths seen once. Among Cohort 3 donors, those recovered had two negative PCRs, clearance, or symptom resolution. The TCR sequence derives from a woman in her forties or fifties who had recovered from COVID-19. The chain links TRBV5-8 to TRBJ2-4; D is perhaps TRBD2 (6 bases). The source material was PBMCs or T cells enriched from blood (not recorded which). The CDR3 spells CASSLMGGIQYF. CDR3 nucleotide sequence: TGTGCCAGCAGCTTAATGGGGGGCATTCAGTACTTC.